A single sample is the source of the 10 T cell receptor beta chains below, sequenced in a study of blood T cells in healthy people across ages. A J-beta primer mix and a sample-barcoded 5' primer were used in a second PCR of roughly 6 to 12 cycles. TCRdb itself ran the 5' RACE reads through MiXCR, one entry per CDR3 protein. The data show around 900,000 distinct CDR3 sequences, roughly 47% seen once. The sample was blood. These receptors originate from a woman in her fifties or sixties in good health.

The J gene is TRBJ2-1, the V gene TRBV6-1; TRBD1 might be the D (5 bases). Trimming pared 2 bases from V and 9 bases from J, leaving 11 bases between. The CDR3 extends over 13 amino acids. In germline, CDR1 is MNHNS, CDR2 SASEGT. CDR3: CASSENRRGEQFF. Written as DNA, the CDR3 is TGTGCCAGCAGTGAAAACAGGAGAGGTGAGCAGTTCTTC.

This clonotype was counted a few times. V is TRBV11-3 and J is TRBJ2-3; D tentatively fits TRBD1 or TRBD2 (7 bases each). Between the trimmed V and J ends, which lost 5 bases and 6 bases, there was a span of 15 bases. CDR1 and CDR2 from the germline V gene are SGHNT and YENEEA. This CDR3 spans 14 amino acids. The CDR3 here is CASSPGGGMDTQYF. CDR3 DNA sequence: TGTGCCAGCAGCCCAGGGGGAGGGATGGATACGCAGTATTTT.

Concerning this clonotype: One junction end does not reproduce the germline sequence, and a read error may be involved. The gene calls are TRBV6-5 and TRBJ2-3; no firm D call. The germline gives CDR1 MNHEY, CDR2 SVGAGI. The CDR3 runs to 18 residues. This chain's CDR3 is CVSSYSNIKGPGTDTQYF. The CDR3 DNA reads as TGTGTCAGCAGTTACTCGAATATTAAAGGACCCGGCACAGATACGCAGTATTTT.

This clonotype was seen a single time. The chain has TRBV20-1 and TRBJ1-5, with 10 bases matching TRBD1. The CDR3 loop spans 15 amino acids. J lost 5 bases, V lost 0 bases, and 4 bases had no gene match. Looked up from germline, CDR1 is DFQATT and CDR2 is SNEGSKA (reference sequence). The CDR3 region has the DNA TGCAGTGCTAGAGATCTCGGACAGGGGGATCAGCCCCAGCATTTT. Protein: CSARDLGQGDQPQHF.

The rearrangement joins TRBV28 to TRBJ1-1; 12 nucleotides agree with TRBD1. This CDR3 region has 16 residues. The junction had 9 bases not matched to a gene; V was cut back by 4 bases and J by 6 bases. Germline V gives CDR1 MDHEN, CDR2 SYDVKM. The CDR3 protein is CASSSYGTGGNAEAFF. In DNA form, the CDR3 reads TGTGCCAGCAGTTCGTACGGGACAGGGGGCAACGCTGAAGCTTTCTTT.

In its sample, this clonotype was seen a few times. In DNA, the CDR3 is TGTGCCAGCCGGGCAGGAGAGACCCAGTACTTC. Translated, it gives CASRAGETQYF. V and J are TRBV2 and TRBJ2-5, with D uncertain. V lost 8 bases and J lost 4, with 8 bases in between. The germline gives CDR1 SNHLY, CDR2 FYNNEI. The CDR3 consists of 11 residues.

Concerning this clonotype itself: The junction shows a germline mismatch at one end, possibly a read error. The gene calls are TRBV7-2 and TRBJ2-7; 16 bases line up with TRBD2. The CDR3 spans 18 residues. The germline V gene encodes CDR1 SGHTA and CDR2 FQGNSA. This CDR3 reads CAGSPHGTSGRARYEQYF. The CDR3 coding sequence is TGTGCCGGCAGCCCCCATGGGACTAGCGGGAGGGCCCGTTACGAGCAGTACTTC. Using reference TRBV7-2 and TRBJ2-7 for the parts outside the CDR3, the full variable domain is GAGVSQSPSNKVTEKGKDVELRCDPISGHTALYWYRQSLGQGLEFLIYFQGNSAPDKSGLPSDRFSAERTGGSVSTLTIQRTQQEDSAVYLCAGSPHGTSGRARYEQYFGPGTRLTVT.

Comment on this clonotype: Mismatch with germline at one junction end may stem from a read error. The gene calls are TRBV15 and TRBJ1-4, with D unresolved. The CDR3 consists of 13 residues. Germline CDR1 reads LNHNV; CDR2 reads YYDKDF (reference sequence). CDR3 sequence (DNA): TGTGTCACCAGCAGAGATAGGACTGAAAAACTGTTTTTT. Its protein product is CVTSRDRTEKLFF. The full variable domain, in which reference TRBV15 and TRBJ1-4 provide the parts outside the CDR3, is DAMVIQNPRYQVTQFGKPVTLSCSQTLNHNVMYWYQQKSSQAPKLLFHYYDKDFNNEADTPDNFQSRRPNTSFCFLDIRSPGLGDTAMYLCVTSRDRTEKLFFGSGTQLSVL.

This chain joins TRBV20-1 and TRBJ2-4; tentatively, D is TRBD1 (6 bases). The J call may be in error: the DNA end matches TRBJ2-7 better. Germline CDR1 is DFQATT and CDR2 is SNEGSKA (reference sequence). The CDR3 is 13 residues long. The CDR3 protein is CSAPGQPNYEQYF. The CDR3 DNA sequence: TGCAGTGCCCCGGGACAACCCAACTACGAGCAGTACTTC.

CDR3 sequence (DNA): TGTGCCAGCAGTTCGGCTGGGGTCCCTGGGGCCAACGTCCTGACTTTC. Encoded protein: CASSSAGVPGANVLTF. V and J are TRBV27 and TRBJ2-6; no firm D call. The CDR3 has 16 amino acids. Germline V gene data show CDR1 as MNHEY and CDR2 as SMNVEV (reference sequence). V lost 4 bases to trimming and J lost 2 bases, with 12 bases between them.